What follows are 19 T cell receptor beta chains derived from one specimen sequenced in a study of CD8 T cells in ankylosing spondylitis (dated by TCRdb to 2017 to 2019). Receptor amplification or capture employed 5' RACE. Data came from an Illumina HiSeq 2500. TCRdb itself trimmed the public reads at Q25 with fastp, ran MiXCR and retained productive beta chains. For every CDR3 protein sequence, its rows merge into one entry that carries the most common genes and DNA. This sample is represented by about 250,000 distinct CDR3 sequences; about 30% of them were singletons. Approximately 4% of the sample rests with the top ten. The sample was blood, either unsorted or a sorted T cell fraction (not recorded which). All receptors derive from a male donor with ankylosing spondylitis or in good health (not recorded which).

This clonotype was seen once. The chain links TRBV18 to TRBJ2-5; D is perhaps TRBD1 (6 bases). With 7 bases removed from V and 2 bases from J, the gap between germline ends came to 11 bases. Germline-derived CDR1 and CDR2 are KGHSH and LQKENI. The CDR3 totals 13 residues. Written as DNA, the CDR3 is TGTGCCAGCTTACCGGGACAACAAGAGACCCAGTACTTC. Protein: CASLPGQQETQYF.

V usage is TRBV7-2 and J usage is TRBJ2-1, with D perhaps matching TRBD2 (6 bases). The CDR3 contains 15 residues. The germline V gene encodes CDR1 SGHTA and CDR2 FQGNSA. V was cut by 2 bases and J by 9 bases, with 17 bases left in between. The CDR3 sequence is CASSLRLERSGEQFF. The CDR3 region has the DNA TGTGCCAGCAGCTTAAGACTAGAGCGTAGTGGTGAGCAGTTCTTC.

This clonotype was counted between two and nine times. The J gene is TRBJ1-4, the V gene TRBV29-1; D call uncertain. This CDR3 spans 13 amino acids. The germline V and J ends were trimmed by 4 bases and 5 bases, with 11 bases remaining between them. Germline V gives CDR1 SQVTM, CDR2 ANQGSEA. This CDR3 reads CSVGPRLNEKLFF. The DNA of the CDR3 is TGCAGCGTTGGCCCCCGACTCAATGAAAAACTGTTTTTT.

V is TRBV28 and J is TRBJ2-7; tentatively, D is TRBD2 (5 bases). Germline-derived CDR1 and CDR2 are MDHEN and SYDVKM. Deletions cut 6 bases from V and 2 bases from J, with 14 bases between. This CDR3 has 14 amino acids. CDR3 residues: CASREVEGPYEQYF. The CDR3 DNA sequence: TGTGCCAGCAGGGAGGTAGAGGGCCCCTACGAGCAGTACTTC.

Points on this clonotype: One junction end does not reproduce the germline sequence, and a read error may be involved. The rearrangement joins TRBV20-1 to TRBJ2-7; D call uncertain. This CDR3 contains 12 residues. Looked up from germline, CDR1 is DFQATT and CDR2 is SNEGSKA (reference sequence). For the CDR3, the DNA is TGCGGTGCTAGTGAAGGAACCTACGAGCAGTACTTC. Its translation: CGASEGTYEQYF.

This clonotype was seen a few times. This chain uses TRBV6-1 with TRBJ1-2, with TRBD1 matching 8 bases. Trimming cost V 6 bases and J 1 base; bases outside gene matches: 10. This CDR3 has 16 residues. Germline V CDR1 and CDR2: MNHNS, SASEGT. The CDR3 nucleotides read TGTGCCAGCAGGGGACAGGCAACCTTTTTTAACTATGGCTACACCTTC. It codes for CASRGQATFFNYGYTF.

The genes are TRBV12-3 or TRBV12-4 and TRBJ2-3; 13 nucleotides line up with TRBD2. J was trimmed by 11 bases and V by 6 bases; bases with no gene match: 8. The CDR3 spans 14 residues. CDR3 region: CASRPLAGGLEQYF. For the CDR3, the DNA is TGTGCCAGCAGGCCACTAGCGGGGGGGCTCGAGCAGTATTTT.

The V and J genes are TRBV12-3 or TRBV12-4 and TRBJ2-2; TRBD2 aligns across 7 bases. The CDR3 runs 17 residues. Losses at the gene ends were 6 bases for V and 4 bases for J; bases not matched to a gene: 14. CDR3 coding DNA: TGTGCCAGCAGCCTGGGAAGCGGGGCTTCCTCCACCGGGGAGCTGTTTTTT. Translation: CASSLGSGASSTGELFF.

The chain couples TRBV24-1 to TRBJ2-3; D ambiguous. The V end lost 3 bases, the J end lost 4 bases, and 4 bases lay between the germline ends. This CDR3 region has 12 residues. Germline loops: CDR1 KGHDR, CDR2 SFDVKD. The CDR3 loop is CATSDLADTQYF. As DNA, the CDR3 is TGTGCCACCAGTGATCTAGCAGATACGCAGTATTTT.

The chain joins TRBV15 to TRBJ2-7, with TRBD2 identical over 11 bases. There are 14 residues in the CDR3. The V and J ends lost 3 bases and 9 bases, in that order; junction bases with no gene match: 7. Germline values: CDR1 LNHNV, CDR2 YYDKDF (reference sequence). The CDR3 loop is CATSSLAGGLGQYF. The CDR3 bases are TGTGCCACCAGCAGTCTAGCGGGGGGCCTTGGGCAGTACTTC.

This clonotype turned up a few times. The J gene is TRBJ1-5, the V gene TRBV6-6; unclear D gene. The CDR3 is made up of 13 amino acids. In germline, CDR1 is MNHNY, CDR2 SVGAGI (reference sequence). V lost 2 bases and J lost 1, with 3 bases in between. CDR3 sequence (DNA): TGTGCCAGCAGTTACGGAAGCAATCAGCCCCAGCATTTT. Translation: CASSYGSNQPQHF.

Ten or more counts support this clonotype. J is TRBJ1-5 and V is TRBV20-1; D might be TRBD1 (6 bases). The V and J ends lost 4 bases and 4 bases respectively, with 11 bases between them. This CDR3 region has 13 residues. The germline V gene encodes CDR1 DFQATT and CDR2 SNEGSKA (reference sequence). CDR3 amino acids: CSATGGPNQPQHF. Written as DNA, the CDR3 is TGCAGTGCTACCGGGGGCCCTAATCAGCCCCAGCATTTT.

This clonotype was detected many times. The rearrangement links TRBV20-1 to TRBJ2-1; D may be TRBD1 (6 bases). The ends were cut back, 1 base at V and 3 bases at J, with 10 bases in the middle. The V gene's germline CDR1 is DFQATT and CDR2 SNEGSKA (reference sequence). This CDR3 is 14 amino acids long. The CDR3 sequence: CSARAGVDYNEQFF. The CDR3 DNA follows: TGCAGTGCTAGAGCAGGGGTGGACTACAATGAGCAGTTCTTC.

V is TRBV20-1 and J is TRBJ1-3, with 8 bases lining up with TRBD1. The J segment lost 4 bases and the V segment lost 4 bases, leaving 9 bases of the junction unmatched. This CDR3 spans 15 amino acids. The V gene's germline CDR1 is DFQATT and CDR2 SNEGSKA (reference sequence). CDR3 sequence (DNA): TGCAGTGCTAACCCGACAGGGGTGCAAGGAAACACCATATATTTT. Translating it yields CSANPTGVQGNTIYF.

The chain combines TRBV12-3 or TRBV12-4 with TRBJ2-7, with D uncertain. The CDR3 sequence is 13 residues long. Trimming removed 3 bases at V and 6 bases at J, with 12 bases between. The CDR3: CASSLFPTGEQYF. The CDR3 region has the DNA TGTGCCAGCAGTTTGTTCCCTACCGGCGAGCAGTACTTC.

The V and J genes are TRBV12-3 or TRBV12-4 and TRBJ1-1; D is undetermined. This CDR3 region has 10 residues. The ends were cut back, 1 base at V and 8 bases at J, with 2 bases in the middle. For the CDR3, the DNA is TGTGCCAGCAGTTTAGGGGAAGCTTTCTTT. Amino acid sequence: CASSLGEAFF.

The DNA of the CDR3 is TGTGCCAGCAGTTTAGCTAGCGGGGGGGCTGGAGAGACCCAGTACTTC. This codes for CASSLASGGAGETQYF. This chain connects TRBV12-3 or TRBV12-4 to TRBJ2-5; TRBD2 agrees at 11 bases. The CDR3 extends over 16 amino acids. Unmatched junction bases numbered 4, after V lost 0 bases and J lost 4 bases.

The chain joins TRBV20-1 to TRBJ2-7; TRBD1 agrees at 8 bases. Germline V gives CDR1 DFQATT, CDR2 SNEGSKA (reference sequence). With V trimmed by 1 base and J by 0 bases, 11 bases remained unmatched. This CDR3 region has 17 residues. Here the CDR3 reads CSARVIRQGRSSYEQYF. The CDR3 nucleotides read TGCAGTGCTAGAGTGATCCGACAGGGGAGAAGCTCCTACGAGCAGTACTTC.

The J gene is TRBJ2-7, the V gene TRBV11-2; no firm D call. Between the trimmed V and J ends, which lost 4 bases and 1 base, there was a span of 5 bases. CDR3 length: 12 residues. The germline V gene has CDR1 SGHAT and CDR2 FQNNGV. The chain's CDR3 is CASSSISYEQYF. For the CDR3, the DNA is TGTGCCAGCAGCTCCATATCCTACGAGCAGTACTTC.